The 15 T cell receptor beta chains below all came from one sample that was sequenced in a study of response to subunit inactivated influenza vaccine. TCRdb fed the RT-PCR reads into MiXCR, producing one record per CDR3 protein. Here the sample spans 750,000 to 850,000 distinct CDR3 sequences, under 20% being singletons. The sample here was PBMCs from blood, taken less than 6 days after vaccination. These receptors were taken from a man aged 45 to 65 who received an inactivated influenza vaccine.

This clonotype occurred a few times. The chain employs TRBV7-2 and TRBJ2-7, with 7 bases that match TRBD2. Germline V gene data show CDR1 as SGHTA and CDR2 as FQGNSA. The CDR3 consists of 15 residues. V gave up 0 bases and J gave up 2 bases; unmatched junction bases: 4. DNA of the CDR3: TGTGCCAGCAGCTTAGCGACGGGGGGAGCCTACGAGCAGTACTTC. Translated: CASSLATGGAYEQYF.

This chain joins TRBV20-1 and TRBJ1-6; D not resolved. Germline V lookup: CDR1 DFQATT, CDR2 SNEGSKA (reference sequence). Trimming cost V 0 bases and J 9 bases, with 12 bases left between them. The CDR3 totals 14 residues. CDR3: CSARDTPAASPLHF. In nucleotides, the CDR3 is TGCAGTGCTAGAGATACGCCGGCCGCTTCACCCCTCCACTTT.

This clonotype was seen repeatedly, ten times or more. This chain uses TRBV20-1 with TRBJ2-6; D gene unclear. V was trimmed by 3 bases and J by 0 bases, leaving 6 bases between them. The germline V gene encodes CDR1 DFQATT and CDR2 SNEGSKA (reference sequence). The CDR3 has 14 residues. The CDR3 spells CSARNPSGANVLTF. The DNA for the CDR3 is TGCAGTGCTAGGAACCCCTCTGGGGCCAACGTCCTGACTTTC.

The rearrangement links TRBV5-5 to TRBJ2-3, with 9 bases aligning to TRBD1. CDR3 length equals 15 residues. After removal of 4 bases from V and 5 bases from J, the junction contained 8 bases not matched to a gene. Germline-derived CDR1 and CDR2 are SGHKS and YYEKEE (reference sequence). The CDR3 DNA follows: TGTGCCAGCAGCCCCTCCGGGACAGGGATAGATACGCAGTATTTT. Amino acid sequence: CASSPSGTGIDTQYF.

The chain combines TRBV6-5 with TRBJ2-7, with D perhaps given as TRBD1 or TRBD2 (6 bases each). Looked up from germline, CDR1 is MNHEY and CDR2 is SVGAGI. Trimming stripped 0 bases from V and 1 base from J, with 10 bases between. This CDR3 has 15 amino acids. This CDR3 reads CASSYSTGTSYEQYF. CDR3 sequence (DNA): TGTGCCAGCAGTTACTCAACAGGGACTTCCTACGAGCAGTACTTC.

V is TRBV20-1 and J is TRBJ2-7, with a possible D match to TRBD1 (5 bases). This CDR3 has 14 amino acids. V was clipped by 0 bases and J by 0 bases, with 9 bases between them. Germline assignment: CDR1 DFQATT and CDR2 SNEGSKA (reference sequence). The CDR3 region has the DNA TGCAGTGCTAGAGATCCCAGGGACTCCTACGAGCAGTACTTC. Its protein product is CSARDPRDSYEQYF.

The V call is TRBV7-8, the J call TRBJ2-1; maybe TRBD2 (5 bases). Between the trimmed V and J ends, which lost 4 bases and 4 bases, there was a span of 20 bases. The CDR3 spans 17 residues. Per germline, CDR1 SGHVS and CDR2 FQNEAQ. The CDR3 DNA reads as TGTGCCAGCAGCTCGATCACCTCTAGCCGGCATTACAATGAGCAGTTCTTC. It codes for CASSSITSSRHYNEQFF. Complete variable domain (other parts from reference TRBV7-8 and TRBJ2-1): GAGVSQSPRYKVAKRGQDVALRCDPISGHVSLFWYQQALGQGPEFLTYFQNEAQLDKSGLPSDRFFAERPEGSVSTLKIQRTQQEDSAVYLCASSSITSSRHYNEQFFGPGTRLTVL.

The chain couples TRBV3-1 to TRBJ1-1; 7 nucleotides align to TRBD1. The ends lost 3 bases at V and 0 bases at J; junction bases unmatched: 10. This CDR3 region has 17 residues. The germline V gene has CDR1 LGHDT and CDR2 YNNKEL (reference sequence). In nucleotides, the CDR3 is TGTGCCAGCAGCCAGGGCCGGGACAGCTACATGAACACTGAAGCTTTCTTT. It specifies CASSQGRDSYMNTEAFF.

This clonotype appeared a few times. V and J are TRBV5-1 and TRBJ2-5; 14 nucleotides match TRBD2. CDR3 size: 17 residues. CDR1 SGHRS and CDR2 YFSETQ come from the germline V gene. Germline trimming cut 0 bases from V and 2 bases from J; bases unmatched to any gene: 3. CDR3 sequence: CASSLGGTSGSQETQYF. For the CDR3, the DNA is TGCGCCAGCAGCTTGGGGGGGACTAGCGGGAGTCAAGAGACCCAGTACTTC.

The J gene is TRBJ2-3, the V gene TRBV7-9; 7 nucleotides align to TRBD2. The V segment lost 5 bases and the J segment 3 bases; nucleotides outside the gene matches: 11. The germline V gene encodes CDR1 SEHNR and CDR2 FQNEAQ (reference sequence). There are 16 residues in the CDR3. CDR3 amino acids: CASSPWGGRATDTQYF. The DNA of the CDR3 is TGTGCCAGCAGCCCGTGGGGCGGGAGAGCGACAGATACGCAGTATTTT.

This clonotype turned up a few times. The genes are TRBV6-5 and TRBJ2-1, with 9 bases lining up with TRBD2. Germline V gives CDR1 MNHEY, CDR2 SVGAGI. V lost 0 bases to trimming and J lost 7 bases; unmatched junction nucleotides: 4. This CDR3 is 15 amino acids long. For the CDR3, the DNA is TGTGCCAGCAGTTACTCGGCGGGAGGGCCAAATGAGCAGTTCTTC. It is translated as CASSYSAGGPNEQFF.

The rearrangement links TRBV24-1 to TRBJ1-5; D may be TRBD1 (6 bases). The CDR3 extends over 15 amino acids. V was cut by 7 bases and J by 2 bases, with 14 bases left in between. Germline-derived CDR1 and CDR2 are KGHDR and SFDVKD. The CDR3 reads CATSPGTSGNQPQHF. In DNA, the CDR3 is TGTGCCACCAGCCCCGGGACAAGCGGCAATCAGCCCCAGCATTTT.

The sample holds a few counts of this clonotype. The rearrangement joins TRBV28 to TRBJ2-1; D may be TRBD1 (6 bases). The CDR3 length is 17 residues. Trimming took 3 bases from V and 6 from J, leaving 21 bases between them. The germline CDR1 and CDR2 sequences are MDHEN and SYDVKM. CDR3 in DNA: TGTGCCAGCAGTTTGCAACAACTAGTTTCAGGGGTCAATGAGCAGTTCTTC. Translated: CASSLQQLVSGVNEQFF.

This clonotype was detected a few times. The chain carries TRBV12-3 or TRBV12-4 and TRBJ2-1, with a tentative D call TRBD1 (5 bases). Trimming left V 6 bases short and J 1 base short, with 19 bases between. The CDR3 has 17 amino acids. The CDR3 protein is CASRPGRVRQSYNEQFF. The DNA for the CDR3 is TGTGCCAGCAGGCCCGGCAGGGTGCGACAGTCCTACAATGAGCAGTTCTTC.

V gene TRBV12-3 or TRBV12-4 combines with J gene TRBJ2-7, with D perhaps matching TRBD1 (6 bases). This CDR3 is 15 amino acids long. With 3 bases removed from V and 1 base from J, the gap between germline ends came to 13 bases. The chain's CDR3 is CASSLGVQGSYEQYF. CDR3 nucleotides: TGTGCCAGCAGTTTGGGGGTACAGGGTTCCTACGAGCAGTACTTC.